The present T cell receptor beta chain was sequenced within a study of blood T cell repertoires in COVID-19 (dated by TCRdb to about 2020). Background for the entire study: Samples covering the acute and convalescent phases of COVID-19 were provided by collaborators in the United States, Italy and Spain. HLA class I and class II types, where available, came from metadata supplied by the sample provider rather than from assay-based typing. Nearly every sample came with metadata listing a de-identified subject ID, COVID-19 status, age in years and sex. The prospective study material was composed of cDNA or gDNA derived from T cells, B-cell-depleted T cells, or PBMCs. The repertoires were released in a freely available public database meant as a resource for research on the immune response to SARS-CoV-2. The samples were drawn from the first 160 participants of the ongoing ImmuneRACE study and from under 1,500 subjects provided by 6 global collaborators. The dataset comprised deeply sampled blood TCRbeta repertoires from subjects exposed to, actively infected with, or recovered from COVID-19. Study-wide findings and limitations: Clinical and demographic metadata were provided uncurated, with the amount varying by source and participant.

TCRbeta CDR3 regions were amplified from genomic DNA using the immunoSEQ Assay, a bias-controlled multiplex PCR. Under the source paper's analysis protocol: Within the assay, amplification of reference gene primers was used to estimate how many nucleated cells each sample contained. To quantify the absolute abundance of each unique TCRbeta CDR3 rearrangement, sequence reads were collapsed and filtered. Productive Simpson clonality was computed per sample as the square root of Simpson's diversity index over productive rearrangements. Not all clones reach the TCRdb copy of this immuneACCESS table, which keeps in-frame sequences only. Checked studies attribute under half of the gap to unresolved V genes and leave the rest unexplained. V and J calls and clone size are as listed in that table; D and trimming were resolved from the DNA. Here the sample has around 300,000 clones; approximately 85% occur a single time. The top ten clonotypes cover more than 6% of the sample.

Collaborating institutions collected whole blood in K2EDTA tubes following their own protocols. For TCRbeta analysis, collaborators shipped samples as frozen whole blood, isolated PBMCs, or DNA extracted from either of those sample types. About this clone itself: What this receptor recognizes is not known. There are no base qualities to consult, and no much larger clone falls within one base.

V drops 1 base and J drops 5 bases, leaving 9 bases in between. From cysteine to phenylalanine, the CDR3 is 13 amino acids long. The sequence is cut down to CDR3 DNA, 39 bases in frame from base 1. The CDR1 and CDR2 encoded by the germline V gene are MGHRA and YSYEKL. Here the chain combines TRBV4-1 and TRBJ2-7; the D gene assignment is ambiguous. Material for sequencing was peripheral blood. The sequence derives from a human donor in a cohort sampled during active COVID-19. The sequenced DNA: TGCGCCAGCAGCCAAGGGGCGATTGACGAGCAGTACTTC. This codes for CASSQGAIDEQYF.